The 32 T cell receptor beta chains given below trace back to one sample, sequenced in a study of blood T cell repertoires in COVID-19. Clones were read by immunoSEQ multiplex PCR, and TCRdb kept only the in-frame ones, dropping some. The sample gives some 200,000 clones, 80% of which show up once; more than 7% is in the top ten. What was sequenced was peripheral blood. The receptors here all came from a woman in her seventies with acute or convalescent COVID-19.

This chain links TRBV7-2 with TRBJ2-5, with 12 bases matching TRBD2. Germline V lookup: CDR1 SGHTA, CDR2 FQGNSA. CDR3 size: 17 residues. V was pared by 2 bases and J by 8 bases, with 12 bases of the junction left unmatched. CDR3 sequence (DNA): TGTGCCAGCAGCTTATCACTGACTAGCGGGGGCGATGCCACCCAGTACTTC. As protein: CASSLSLTSGGDATQYF.

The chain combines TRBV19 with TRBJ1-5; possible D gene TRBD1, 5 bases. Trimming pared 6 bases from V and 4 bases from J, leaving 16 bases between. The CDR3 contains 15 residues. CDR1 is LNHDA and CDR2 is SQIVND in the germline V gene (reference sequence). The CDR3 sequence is CASRGSRGRNQPQHF. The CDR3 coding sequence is TGTGCCAGTAGGGGTTCAAGGGGAAGAAATCAGCCCCAGCATTTT.

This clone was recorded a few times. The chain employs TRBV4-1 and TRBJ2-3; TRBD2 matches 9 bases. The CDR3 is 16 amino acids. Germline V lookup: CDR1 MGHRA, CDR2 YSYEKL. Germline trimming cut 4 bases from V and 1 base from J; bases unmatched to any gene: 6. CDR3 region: CASSRLSGGGTDTQYF. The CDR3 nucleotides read TGCGCCAGCAGCCGGCTTAGCGGGGGAGGCACAGATACGCAGTATTTT.

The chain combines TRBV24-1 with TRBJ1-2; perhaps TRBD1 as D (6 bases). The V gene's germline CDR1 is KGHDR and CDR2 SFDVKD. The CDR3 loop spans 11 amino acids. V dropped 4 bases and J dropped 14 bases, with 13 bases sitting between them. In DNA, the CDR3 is TGTGCCACCAGTGACTCGGACAGATTTACCTTC. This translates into CATSDSDRFTF.

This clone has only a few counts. CDR3 region: CASSGRGGKDTQYF. The CDR3 nucleotides read TGTGCCAGTTCGGGGCGGGGAGGGAAAGATACGCAGTATTTT. This chain joins TRBV9 and TRBJ2-3, with 7 positions matching TRBD2. Germline values: CDR1 SGDLS, CDR2 YYNGEE. J gave up 5 bases and V 8 bases, and 11 bases lay outside the gene matches. The CDR3 extends over 14 amino acids.

This chain's CDR3 is CASSQLLSTYEQYF. CDR3 bases: TGTGCCAGCAGCCAACTACTGAGTACCTACGAGCAGTACTTC. The rearrangement links TRBV14 to TRBJ2-7; D not certain. The germline V gene encodes CDR1 SGHDN and CDR2 FVKESK. Trimming stripped 2 bases from V and 2 bases from J, with 10 bases between. The CDR3 loop spans 14 amino acids. Looking up the rest from reference TRBV14 and TRBJ2-7 gives the full variable domain: EAGVTQFPSHSVIEKGQTVTLRCDPISGHDNLYWYRRVMGKEIKFLLHFVKESKQDESGMPNNRFLAERTGGTYSTLKVQPAELEDSGVYFCASSQLLSTYEQYFGPGTRLTVT.

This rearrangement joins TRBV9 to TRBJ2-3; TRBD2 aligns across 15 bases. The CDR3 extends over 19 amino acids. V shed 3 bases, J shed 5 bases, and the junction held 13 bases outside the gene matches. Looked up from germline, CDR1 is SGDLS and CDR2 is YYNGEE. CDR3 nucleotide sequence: TGTGCCAGCAGCGCACCTAGTTGGACTAGCGGGGGGGCCGGAGATACGCAGTATTTT. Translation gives CASSAPSWTSGGAGDTQYF.

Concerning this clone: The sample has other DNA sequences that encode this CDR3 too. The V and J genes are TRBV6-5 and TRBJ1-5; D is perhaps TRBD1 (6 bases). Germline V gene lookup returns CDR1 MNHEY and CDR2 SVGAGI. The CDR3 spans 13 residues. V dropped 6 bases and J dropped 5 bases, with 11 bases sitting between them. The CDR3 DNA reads TGTGCCAGCAGACCGGACAGAGATCAGCCCCAGCATTTT. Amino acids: CASRPDRDQPQHF.

The CDR3 region is CASSLGTSGGEQYF. In nucleotides, the CDR3 is TGTGCCAGCAGCTTAGGGACTAGCGGGGGCGAGCAGTACTTC. The V call is TRBV7-2, the J call TRBJ2-7, with 13 bases aligning to TRBD2. The CDR3 covers 14 residues. Per germline, CDR1 SGHTA and CDR2 FQGNSA. V lost 1 base and J lost 6; bases outside the gene matches: 0.

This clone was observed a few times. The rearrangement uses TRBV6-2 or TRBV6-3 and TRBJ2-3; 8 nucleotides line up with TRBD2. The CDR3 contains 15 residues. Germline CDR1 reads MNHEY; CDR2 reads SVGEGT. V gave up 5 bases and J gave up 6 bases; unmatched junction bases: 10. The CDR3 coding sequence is TGTGCCAGCAGTCCCGGGACTAGGGAGCGGGATACGCAGTATTTT. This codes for CASSPGTRERDTQYF.

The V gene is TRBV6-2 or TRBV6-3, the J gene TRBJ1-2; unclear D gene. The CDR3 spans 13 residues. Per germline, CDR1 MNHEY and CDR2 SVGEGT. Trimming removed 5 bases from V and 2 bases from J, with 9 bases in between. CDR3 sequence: CASSTDGNYGYTF. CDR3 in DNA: TGTGCCAGCAGTACCGACGGGAACTATGGCTACACCTTC.

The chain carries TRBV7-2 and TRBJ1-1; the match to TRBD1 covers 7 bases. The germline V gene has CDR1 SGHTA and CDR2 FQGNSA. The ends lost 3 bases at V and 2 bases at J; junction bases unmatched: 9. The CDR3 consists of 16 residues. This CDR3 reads CASSFQGVGINTEAFF. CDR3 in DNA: TGTGCCAGCAGCTTTCAGGGGGTTGGCATTAACACTGAAGCTTTCTTT.

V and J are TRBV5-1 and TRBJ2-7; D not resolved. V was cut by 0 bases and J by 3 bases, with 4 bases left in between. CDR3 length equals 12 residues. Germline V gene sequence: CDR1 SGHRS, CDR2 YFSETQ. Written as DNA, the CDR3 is TGCGCCAGCAGCTTGGATAACTACGAGCAGTACTTC. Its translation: CASSLDNYEQYF.

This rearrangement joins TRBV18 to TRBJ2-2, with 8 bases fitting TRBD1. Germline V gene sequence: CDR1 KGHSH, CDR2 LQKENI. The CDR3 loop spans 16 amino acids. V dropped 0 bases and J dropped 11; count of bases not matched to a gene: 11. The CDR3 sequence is CASSPPNRGSSRELFF. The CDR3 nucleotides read TGTGCCAGCTCACCACCGAACAGGGGGTCCTCGCGTGAGCTGTTTTTT.

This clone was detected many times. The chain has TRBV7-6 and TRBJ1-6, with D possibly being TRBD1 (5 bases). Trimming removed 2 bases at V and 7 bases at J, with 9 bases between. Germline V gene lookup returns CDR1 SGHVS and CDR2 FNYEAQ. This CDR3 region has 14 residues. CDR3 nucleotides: TGTGCCAGCAGCTTACAGGGCAGCAATTCACCCCTCCACTTT. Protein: CASSLQGSNSPLHF.

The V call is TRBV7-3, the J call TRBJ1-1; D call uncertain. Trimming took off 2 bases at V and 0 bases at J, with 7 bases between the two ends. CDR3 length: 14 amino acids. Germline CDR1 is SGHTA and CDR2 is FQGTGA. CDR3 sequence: CASSLFAVNTEAFF. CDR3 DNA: TGTGCCAGCAGCTTATTTGCAGTGAACACTGAAGCTTTCTTT.

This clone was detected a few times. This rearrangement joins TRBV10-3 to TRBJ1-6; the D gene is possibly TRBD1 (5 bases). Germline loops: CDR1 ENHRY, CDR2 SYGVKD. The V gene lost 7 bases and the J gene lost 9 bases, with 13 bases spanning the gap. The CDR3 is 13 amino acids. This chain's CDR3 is CAINDQGASPLHF. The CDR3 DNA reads TGTGCCATCAATGACCAGGGCGCTTCACCCCTCCACTTT.

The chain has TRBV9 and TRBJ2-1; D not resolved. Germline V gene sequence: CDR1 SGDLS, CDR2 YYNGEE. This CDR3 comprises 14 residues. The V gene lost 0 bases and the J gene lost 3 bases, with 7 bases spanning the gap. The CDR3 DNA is TGTGCCAGCAGCGTAGGTAATAGCTACAATGAGCAGTTCTTC. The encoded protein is CASSVGNSYNEQFF. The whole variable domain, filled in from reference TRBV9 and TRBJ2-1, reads DSGVTQTPKHLITATGQRVTLRCSPRSGDLSVYWYQQSLDQGLQFLIQYYNGEERAKGNILERFSAQQFPDLHSELNLSSLELGDSALYFCASSVGNSYNEQFFGPGTRLTVL.

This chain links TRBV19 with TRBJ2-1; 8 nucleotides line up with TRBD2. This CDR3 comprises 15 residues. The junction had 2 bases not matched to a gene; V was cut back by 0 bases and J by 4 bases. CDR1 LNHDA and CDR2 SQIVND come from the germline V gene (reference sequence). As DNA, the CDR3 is TGTGCCAGTAGTATAGACCGCGGGGGGTACAATGAGCAGTTCTTC. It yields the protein CASSIDRGGYNEQFF.

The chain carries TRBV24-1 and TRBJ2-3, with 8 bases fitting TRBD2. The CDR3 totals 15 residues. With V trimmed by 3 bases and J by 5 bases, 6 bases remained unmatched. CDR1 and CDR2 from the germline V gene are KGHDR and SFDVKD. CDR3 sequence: CATSDMRGAGDTQYF. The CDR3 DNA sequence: TGTGCCACCAGTGATATGCGGGGGGCGGGAGATACGCAGTATTTT.

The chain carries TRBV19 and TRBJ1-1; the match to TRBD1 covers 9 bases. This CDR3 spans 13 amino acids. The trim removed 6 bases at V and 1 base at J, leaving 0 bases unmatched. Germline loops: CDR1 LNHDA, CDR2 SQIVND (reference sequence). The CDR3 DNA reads TGTGCCAGTAGGGGACAGGGGAACACTGAAGCTTTCTTT. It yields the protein CASRGQGNTEAFF.

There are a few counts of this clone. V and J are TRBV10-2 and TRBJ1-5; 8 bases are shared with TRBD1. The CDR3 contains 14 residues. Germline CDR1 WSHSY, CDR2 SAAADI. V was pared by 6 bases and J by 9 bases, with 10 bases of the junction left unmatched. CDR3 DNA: TGCGCCAGCAGACCTGACAGGGGCGTACGGCCCCAGCATTTT. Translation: CASRPDRGVRPQHF.

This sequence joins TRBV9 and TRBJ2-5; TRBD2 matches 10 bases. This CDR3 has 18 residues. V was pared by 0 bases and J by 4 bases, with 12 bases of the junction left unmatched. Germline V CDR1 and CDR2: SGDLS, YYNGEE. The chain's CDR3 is CASSVVGWSSGGSETQYF. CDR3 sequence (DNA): TGTGCCAGCAGCGTAGTAGGGTGGTCTAGCGGGGGCTCAGAGACCCAGTACTTC.

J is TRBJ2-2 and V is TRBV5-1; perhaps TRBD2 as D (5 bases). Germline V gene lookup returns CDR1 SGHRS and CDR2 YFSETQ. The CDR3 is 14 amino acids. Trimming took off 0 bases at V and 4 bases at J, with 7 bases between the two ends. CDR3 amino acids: CASSLEGSTGELFF. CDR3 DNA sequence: TGCGCCAGCAGCTTGGAAGGGAGCACCGGGGAGCTGTTTTTT.

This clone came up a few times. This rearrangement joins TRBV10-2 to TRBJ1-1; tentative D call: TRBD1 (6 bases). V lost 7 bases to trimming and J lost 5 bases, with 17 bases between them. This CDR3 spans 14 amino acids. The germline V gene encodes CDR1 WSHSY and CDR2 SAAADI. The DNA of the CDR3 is TGCGCCAGCAATACAGGGAGTGTGGGGACTGAAGCTTTCTTT. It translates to CASNTGSVGTEAFF.

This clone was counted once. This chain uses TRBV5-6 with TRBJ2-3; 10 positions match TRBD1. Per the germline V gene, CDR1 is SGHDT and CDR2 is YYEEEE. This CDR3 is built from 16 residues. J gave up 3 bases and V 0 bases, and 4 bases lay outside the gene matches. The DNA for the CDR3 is TGTGCCAGCAGCTTGGGACAGGGGGCGCTGACAGATACGCAGTATTTT. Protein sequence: CASSLGQGALTDTQYF.

CDR3 in DNA: TGTGCCAGCAGCCCTTCGTCGGCGGGGGTCTACGAGCAGTACTTC. Translated, it gives CASSPSSAGVYEQYF. The rearrangement joins TRBV7-2 to TRBJ2-7, with 7 bases that match TRBD2. The V gene's germline CDR1 is SGHTA and CDR2 FQGNSA. The V segment lost 5 bases and the J segment 3 bases; nucleotides outside the gene matches: 10. The CDR3 is 15 residues long. Variable domain in full (rest from reference TRBV7-2 and TRBJ2-7): GAGVSQSPSNKVTEKGKDVELRCDPISGHTALYWYRQSLGQGLEFLIYFQGNSAPDKSGLPSDRFSAERTGGSVSTLTIQRTQQEDSAVYLCASSPSSAGVYEQYFGPGTRLTVT.

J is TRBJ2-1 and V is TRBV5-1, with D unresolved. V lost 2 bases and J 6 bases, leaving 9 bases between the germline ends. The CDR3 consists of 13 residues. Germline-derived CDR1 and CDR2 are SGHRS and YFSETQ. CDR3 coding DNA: TGCGCCAGCAGCTTTGAGCTTCGCAATGAGCAGTTCTTC. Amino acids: CASSFELRNEQFF.

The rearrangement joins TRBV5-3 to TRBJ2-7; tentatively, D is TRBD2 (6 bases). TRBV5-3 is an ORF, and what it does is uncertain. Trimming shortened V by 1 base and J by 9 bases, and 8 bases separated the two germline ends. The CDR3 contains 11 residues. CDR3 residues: CARSLLGGQYV. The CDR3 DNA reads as TGTGCCAGAAGCTTGCTCGGGGGGCAGTACGTC.

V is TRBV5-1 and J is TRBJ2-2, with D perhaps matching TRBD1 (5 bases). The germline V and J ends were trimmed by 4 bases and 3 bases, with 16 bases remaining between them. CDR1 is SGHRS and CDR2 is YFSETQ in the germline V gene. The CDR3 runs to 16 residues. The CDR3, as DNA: TGCGCCAGCAGCCCCCCGTGGGCAGGGCACACCGGGGAGCTGTTTTTT. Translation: CASSPPWAGHTGELFF.

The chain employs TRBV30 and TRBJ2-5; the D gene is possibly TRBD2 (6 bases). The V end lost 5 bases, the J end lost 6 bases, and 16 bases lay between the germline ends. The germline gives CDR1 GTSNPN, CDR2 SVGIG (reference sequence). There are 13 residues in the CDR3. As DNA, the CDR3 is TGTGCCTGGGGTAGCGGAGACAAAAAGACCCAGTACTTC. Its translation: CAWGSGDKKTQYF.

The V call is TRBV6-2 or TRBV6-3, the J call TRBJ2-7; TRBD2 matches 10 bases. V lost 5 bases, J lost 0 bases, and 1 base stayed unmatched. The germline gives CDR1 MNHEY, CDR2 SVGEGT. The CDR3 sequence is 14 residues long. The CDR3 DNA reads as TGTGCCAGCAGTATAGCGGGGGGCTCCTACGAGCAGTACTTC. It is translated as CASSIAGGSYEQYF.